Below are 6 T cell receptor beta chains sequenced from a single sample in a study of radiation and T cells in renal cell carcinoma. Time point denoted: blood 2 weeks post-SBRT. As for treatment: 15 Gy SBRT to primary tumor, nephrectomy 4 weeks later. The repertoire was sequenced with immunoSEQ multiplex PCR; TCRdb's copy has only in-frame clones and lacks some. The sample records about 130,000 clones, around 89% being singletons. The specimen was blood, collected from a patient whose treatment included radiotherapy and nephrectomy. These receptors all stem from a woman aged 65 to 85 with renal cell carcinoma.

The chain recombines TRBV4-1 with TRBJ1-2; TRBD1 agrees at 10 bases. Germline trimming cut 4 bases from V and 4 bases from J; bases unmatched to any gene: 6. The CDR3 consists of 15 residues. Looked up from germline, CDR1 is MGHRA and CDR2 is YSYEKL. CDR3 in amino acids: CASSLSDRGTYGYTF. The CDR3 nucleotides are TGCGCCAGCAGCCTATCGGACAGGGGGACCTATGGCTACACCTTC.

V and J are TRBV25-1 and TRBJ2-2, with D possibly matching TRBD1 (5 bases). V lost 2 bases to trimming and J lost 6 bases, with 10 bases between them. The germline CDR1 and CDR2 sequences are MGHDK and SYGVNS. The CDR3 has 14 residues. The chain's CDR3 is CASSELDKPGELFF. In DNA form, the CDR3 reads TGTGCCAGCAGTGAACTGGACAAACCCGGGGAGCTGTTTTTT.

The chain joins TRBV6-1 to TRBJ2-4, with D perhaps TRBD2 (6 bases). The V end lost 1 base, the J end lost 3 bases, and 16 bases lay between the germline ends. This CDR3 spans 17 amino acids. Germline V gives CDR1 MNHNS, CDR2 SASEGT. Here the CDR3 reads CASSEERRGEDKNIQYF. In DNA, the CDR3 is TGTGCCAGCAGTGAAGAAAGGAGAGGGGAGGACAAAAACATTCAGTACTTC.

The chain employs TRBV7-2 and TRBJ2-5; unclear D gene. V was pared by 6 bases and J by 3 bases, with 11 bases between. This CDR3 spans 13 amino acids. Germline V gene sequence: CDR1 SGHTA, CDR2 FQGNSA. The CDR3 sequence: CASRGLSKETQYF. The CDR3 nucleotides are TGTGCCAGCAGGGGTCTGAGCAAAGAGACCCAGTACTTC.

The chain is built from TRBV6-6 and TRBJ1-2, with D maybe TRBD1 (6 bases). This CDR3 has 15 amino acids. Germline lookup yields CDR1 MNHNY and CDR2 SVGAGI (reference sequence). V lost 8 bases, J lost 0 bases, and 16 bases lay in between. In DNA, the CDR3 is TGTGCCAGCGCCGACCTCAGGGGCACTAACTATGGCTACACCTTC. Translation: CASADLRGTNYGYTF.

The chain uses TRBV7-9 and TRBJ2-1, with a possible D match to TRBD2 (7 bases). Trimming pared 3 bases from V and 5 bases from J, leaving 14 bases between. Germline CDR1 and CDR2: SEHNR and FQNEAQ (reference sequence). This CDR3 contains 15 residues. This CDR3 reads CASSFGGRLHNEQFF. In DNA form, the CDR3 reads TGTGCCAGCAGCTTCGGGGGGCGGTTACACAATGAGCAGTTCTTC.